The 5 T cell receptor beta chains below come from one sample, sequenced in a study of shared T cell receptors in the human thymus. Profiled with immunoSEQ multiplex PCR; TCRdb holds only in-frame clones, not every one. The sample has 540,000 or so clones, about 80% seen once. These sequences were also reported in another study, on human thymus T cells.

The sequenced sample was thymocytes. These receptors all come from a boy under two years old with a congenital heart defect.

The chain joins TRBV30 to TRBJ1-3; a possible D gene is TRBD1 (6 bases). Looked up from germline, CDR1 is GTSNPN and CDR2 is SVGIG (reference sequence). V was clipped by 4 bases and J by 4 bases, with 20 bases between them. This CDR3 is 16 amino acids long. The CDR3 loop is CAWTADRPKSGNTIYF. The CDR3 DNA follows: TGTGCCTGGACAGCAGACAGGCCGAAATCAGGAAACACCATATATTTT.

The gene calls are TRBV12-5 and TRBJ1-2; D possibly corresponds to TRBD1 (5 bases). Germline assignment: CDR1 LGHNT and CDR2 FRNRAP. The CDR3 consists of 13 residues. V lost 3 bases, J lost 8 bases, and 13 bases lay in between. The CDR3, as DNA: TGTGCTAGTGGTTTAGGGGCACATTCAGGCTACACCTTC. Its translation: CASGLGAHSGYTF. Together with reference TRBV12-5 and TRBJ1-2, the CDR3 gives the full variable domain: DARVTQTPRHKVTEMGQEVTMRCQPILGHNTVFWYRQTMMQGLELLAYFRNRAPLDDSGMPKDRFSAEMPDATLATLKIQPSEPRDSAVYFCASGLGAHSGYTFGSGTRLTVV.

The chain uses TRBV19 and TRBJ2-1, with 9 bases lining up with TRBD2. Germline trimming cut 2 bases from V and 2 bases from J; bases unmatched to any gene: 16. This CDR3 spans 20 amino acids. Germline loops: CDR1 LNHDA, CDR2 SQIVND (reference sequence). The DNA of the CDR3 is TGTGCCAGTAGTATAAACGCGGGAGGGCCTTTCGCGTGGACCTACAATGAGCAGTTCTTC. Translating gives CASSINAGGPFAWTYNEQFF.

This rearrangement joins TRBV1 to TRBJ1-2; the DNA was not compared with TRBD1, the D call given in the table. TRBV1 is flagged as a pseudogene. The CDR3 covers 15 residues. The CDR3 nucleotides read TGCACCAGCAGCCCTCGGACAGGGGACCACTATGGCTACACCTTC. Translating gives CTSSPRTGDHYGYTF.

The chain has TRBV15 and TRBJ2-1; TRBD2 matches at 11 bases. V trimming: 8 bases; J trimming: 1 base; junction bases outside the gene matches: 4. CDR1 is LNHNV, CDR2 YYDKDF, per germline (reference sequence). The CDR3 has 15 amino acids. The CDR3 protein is CATGLAGPSYNEQFF. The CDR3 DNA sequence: TGTGCCACCGGACTAGCGGGCCCTTCCTACAATGAGCAGTTCTTC.